A selection of T cell receptor beta chains follows, all from one sample in a study of blood T cell repertoires in COVID-19. Assay used: immunoSEQ multiplex PCR; TCRdb lists only in-frame clones, some missing. The repertoire includes fewer than 250,000 clones, less than 90% of them detected once, and 1.5% to 2% sits in the top ten. Sequencing was carried out using peripheral blood. The receptors shown here come from a man in his 70s with acute or convalescent COVID-19. Both conserved end residues are part of each CDR3. D genes are given only for firm matches. The size field is filled for only some rows; it gives once, few, many or a size class.

V: TRBV19; J: TRBJ2-3; size: .; D: .; DNA: TGTGCCAGTAGTATAGTGAGGGCAGATACGCAGTATTTT; CDR3: CASSIVRADTQYF
V: TRBV6-5; J: TRBJ1-6; size: .; D: .; DNA: TGTGCCAGCAGTTACAGTCGTCAGGCCCTTAATTCACCCCTCCACTTT; CDR3: CASSYSRQALNSPLHF
V: TRBV27; J: TRBJ2-3; size: .; D: TRBD2; DNA: TGTGCCAGCAGTTTACGGCTAGCGGGAGCCACAGATACGCAGTATTTT; CDR3: CASSLRLAGATDTQYF
V: TRBV6-6; J: TRBJ1-5; size: once; D: TRBD1; DNA: TGTGCCAGCCACAACAGGGGAAATCAGCCCCAGCATTTT; CDR3: CASHNRGNQPQHF
V: TRBV5-4; J: TRBJ1-4; size: .; D: .; DNA: TGTGCCAGCAGCTCGGGGTTTACTAATGAAAAACTGTTTTTT; CDR3: CASSSGFTNEKLFF
V: TRBV19; J: TRBJ1-1; size: .; D: TRBD1; DNA: TGTGCCAGTAGTGGGACAGGGGGCAACGCTGAAGCTTTCTTT; CDR3: CASSGTGGNAEAFF
V: TRBV5-4; J: TRBJ2-1; size: .; D: .; DNA: TGTGCCAGCAGCTCCGGGGACACCCTGGGACATGAGCAGTTCTTC; CDR3: CASSSGDTLGHEQFF
V: TRBV19; J: TRBJ1-1; size: once; D: .; DNA: TGTGCCAGTAGTATACCGGCAGGGAACACTGAAGCTTTCTTT; CDR3: CASSIPAGNTEAFF
V: TRBV6-4; J: TRBJ1-1; size: .; D: .; DNA: TGTGCCAGCAGTGACTCAGGGAGATCTGAAGCTTTCTTT; CDR3: CASSDSGRSEAFF
V: TRBV7-4; J: TRBJ1-5; size: .; D: TRBD1; DNA: TGTGCCAGCAGCTCCCAAGGGGACAGTTTGTATAGCAATCAGCCCCAGCATTTT; CDR3: CASSSQGDSLYSNQPQHF
V: TRBV30; J: TRBJ2-7; size: .; D: .; DNA: TGTGCCTGGAGTTCGTTGGACAGAATGCTCTACGAGCAGTACTTC; CDR3: CAWSSLDRMLYEQYF
V: TRBV29-1; J: TRBJ1-3; size: .; D: .; DNA: TGCAGCGTTGTTTCGGGTAACTCTGGAAACACCATATATTTT; CDR3: CSVVSGNSGNTIYF
V: TRBV5-4; J: TRBJ2-2; size: .; D: .; DNA: TGTGCCAGCAGCTTGGGCGGGGTTGACACCGGGGAGCTGTTTTTT; CDR3: CASSLGGVDTGELFF
V: TRBV6-5; J: TRBJ1-1; size: .; D: TRBD1; DNA: TGTGCCAGCAGTTATTCTGAAAGGGGGCCTAACGGAGCTTTCTTT; CDR3: CASSYSERGPNGAFF
V: TRBV25-1; J: TRBJ2-1; size: .; D: TRBD2; DNA: TGTGCCAGCAGTGGGAGCGGGAGTTACAATGAGCAGTTCTTC; CDR3: CASSGSGSYNEQFF
V: TRBV24-1; J: TRBJ2-1; size: .; D: TRBD1; DNA: TGTGCCACCAGTGATCTATCAGGGGGCGGCTCCTACAATGAGCAGTTCTTC; CDR3: CATSDLSGGGSYNEQFF
V: TRBV28; J: TRBJ1-2; size: .; D: .; DNA: TGTGCCAGCAGTTCCCCCTTCGATGGCTACACCTTC; CDR3: CASSSPFDGYTF
V: TRBV4-3; J: TRBJ2-1; size: .; D: TRBD2; DNA: TGCGCCAGCAGCCAACAACCTCCCAGACTAGCGGGGAGCAATGAGCAGTTCTTC; CDR3: CASSQQPPRLAGSNEQFF
V: TRBV19; J: TRBJ1-5; size: .; D: .; DNA: TGTGCCAGTAGTGCACAGGGTTGGAGCAATCAGCCCCAGCATTTT; CDR3: CASSAQGWSNQPQHF
V: TRBV7-8; J: TRBJ1-4; size: .; D: TRBD1; DNA: TGTGCCAGCAGCACCGGACAGGCACGGGGGGAAAAACTGTTTTTT; CDR3: CASSTGQARGEKLFF
V: TRBV7-9; J: TRBJ1-2; size: .; D: .; DNA: TGTGCCAGCAGCCCCCAGGGTATAGGTGGCTACACCTTC; CDR3: CASSPQGIGGYTF
V: TRBV19; J: TRBJ1-6; size: .; D: .; DNA: TGTGCCACCCGGGACATCCATAATTCACCCCTCCACTTT; CDR3: CATRDIHNSPLHF
V: TRBV11-2; J: TRBJ2-3; size: .; D: .; DNA: TGTGCCAGCAGGACTAGATACAGCACAGATACGCAGTATTTT; CDR3: CASRTRYSTDTQYF
V: TRBV7-9; J: TRBJ1-1; size: once; D: TRBD1; DNA: TGTGCCAGCAGTTCTCGGGGGACAGGGTCGAACACTGAAGCTTTCTTT; CDR3: CASSSRGTGSNTEAFF
V: TRBV2; J: TRBJ2-7; size: once; D: TRBD2; DNA: TGTGCCAGCAGTCGAGAGGGACTAGCAGGCTCCTACGAGCAGTACTTC; CDR3: CASSREGLAGSYEQYF
V: TRBV6-6; J: TRBJ1-3; size: .; D: TRBD1; DNA: TGTGCCAGCAGTTACCTCCAGGGGGTCGCTGGAAACACCATATATTTT; CDR3: CASSYLQGVAGNTIYF
V: TRBV5-4; J: TRBJ1-1; size: once; D: TRBD1; DNA: TGTGCCAGCAGCTTGGCGACAGGGAAAAACACTGAAGCTTTCTTT; CDR3: CASSLATGKNTEAFF
V: TRBV4-1; J: TRBJ2-1; size: .; D: TRBD2; DNA: TGCGCCAGCAGCCAAGAAAGGCTAGCGGGAGCCCCCTCCTACAATGAGCAGTTCTTC; CDR3: CASSQERLAGAPSYNEQFF
V: TRBV18; J: TRBJ2-5; size: .; D: .; DNA: TGTGCCAGCTCCGACAGTACAGAGACCCAGTACTTC; CDR3: CASSDSTETQYF
V: TRBV11-1; J: TRBJ1-2; size: .; D: .; DNA: TGTGCCAGCAGCTCGGAGGGCGGGGACGGCTACACCTTC; CDR3: CASSSEGGDGYTF
V: TRBV7-3; J: TRBJ2-2; size: .; D: .; DNA: TGTGCCAGCAGCTCCAGGGTTACCGGGGAGCTGTTTTTT; CDR3: CASSSRVTGELFF
V: TRBV24-1; J: TRBJ1-2; size: .; D: TRBD1; DNA: TGTGCCGTAGAAAGTGGGACAGACTATGGCTACACCTTC; CDR3: CAVESGTDYGYTF
V: TRBV5-5; J: TRBJ2-2; size: .; D: .; DNA: TGTGCCAGCAGCTGGGACTCATCGAACACCGGGGAGCTGTTTTTT; CDR3: CASSWDSSNTGELFF
V: TRBV6-6; J: TRBJ1-3; size: .; D: .; DNA: TGTGCCAGCACCCGGGAGGCTACCCTCTCTGGAAACACCATATATTTT; CDR3: CASTREATLSGNTIYF
V: TRBV5-1; J: TRBJ2-7; size: .; D: TRBD2; DNA: TGCGCCAGCAGCTTGGGGGGGACTAGCAAAAGGTACGAGCAGTACTTC; CDR3: CASSLGGTSKRYEQYF